These 3 T cell receptor beta chains were sequenced from one sample in a study of blood T cell repertoires in COVID-19. TCRdb's copy holds only in-frame clones and misses some; the assay was immunoSEQ multiplex PCR. The data contain 200,000 to 300,000 clones, approximately 86% of them singletons. Sequenced: peripheral blood. These receptors all come from a woman aged 55-70 years with COVID-19, enrolled during active disease.

V gene TRBV30 combines with J gene TRBJ2-3; possible D gene TRBD2, 5 bases. Germline V gene sequence: CDR1 GTSNPN, CDR2 SVGIG (reference sequence). V was trimmed by 3 bases and J by 0 bases, leaving 10 bases between them. This CDR3 contains 14 residues. As DNA, the CDR3 is TGTGCCTGGAGGATCAGCGGCAGCACAGATACGCAGTATTTT. Its protein is CAWRISGSTDTQYF. The whole variable domain, remainder taken from reference TRBV30 and TRBJ2-3, is SQTIHQWPATLVQPVGSPLSLECTVEGTSNPNLYWYRQAAGRGLQLLFYSVGIGQISSEVPQNLSASRPQDRQFILSSKKLLLSDSGFYLCAWRISGSTDTQYFGPGTRLTVL.

The rearrangement joins TRBV30 to TRBJ2-7; D might be TRBD2 (6 bases). Germline CDR1 is GTSNPN and CDR2 is SVGIG (reference sequence). The CDR3 sequence is 15 residues long. V gave up 0 bases and J gave up 1 base, with 13 bases separating them. CDR3 in amino acids: CAWSVVGRASYEQYF. In DNA, the CDR3 is TGTGCCTGGAGTGTGGTCGGGAGAGCTTCCTACGAGCAGTACTTC.

The chain links TRBV18 to TRBJ2-5; TRBD2 aligns across 14 bases. V lost 1 base and J lost 5; bases outside the gene matches: 12. The V gene's germline CDR1 is KGHSH and CDR2 LQKENI. The CDR3 is 19 amino acids. CDR3 sequence (DNA): TGTGCCAGCTCACCACGAGTGAGACTAGCGGGAGGGGATGAGGAGACCCAGTACTTC. Protein sequence: CASSPRVRLAGGDEETQYF.